A selection of T cell receptor beta chains follows, all from one sample in a study of cytotoxic CD8 clonotypes in ibrutinib-treated CLL. TCRdb keeps only in-frame clones here, not all; method: immunoSEQ multiplex PCR. This sample has tens of thousands of clones, with roughly 77% found just once. The source material was PBMCs, sampled after 12 months of ibrutinib treatment. These receptors all come from a human donor with chronic lymphocytic leukemia. Each CDR3 is given with its conserved first and last residue. Each record gives: V gene, D gene, clone size, CDR3 protein. D genes are given only for firm matches. A row's size may be missing; if present it is once, few, many or a size class.

v_call: TRBV2
d_call: NA
clone_size: NA
cdr3_aa: CASKVSAGGEQYF

v_call: TRBV18
d_call: TRBD1
clone_size: NA
cdr3_aa: CASSPGQGRTPQHF

v_call: TRBV6-4
d_call: NA
clone_size: once
cdr3_aa: CASSEYQGQPQHF

v_call: TRBV6-1
d_call: TRBD1
clone_size: NA
cdr3_aa: CASRRGQPNEKLFF

v_call: TRBV7-8
d_call: NA
clone_size: NA
cdr3_aa: CASSPGRAGGPYSNQPQHF

v_call: TRBV10-3
d_call: TRBD1
clone_size: many
cdr3_aa: CAIRGQWASYEQYF

v_call: TRBV25-1
d_call: NA
clone_size: NA
cdr3_aa: CASTYQGSTDTQYF

v_call: TRBV7-9
d_call: NA
clone_size: NA
cdr3_aa: CASSPGRNGNNEQFF

v_call: TRBV5-6
d_call: NA
clone_size: NA
cdr3_aa: CASSKVGWGDTQYF

v_call: TRBV7-2
d_call: NA
clone_size: NA
cdr3_aa: CASSLVETQYF

v_call: TRBV11-2
d_call: NA
clone_size: NA
cdr3_aa: CASSLVTATEAFF

v_call: TRBV6-5
d_call: NA
clone_size: NA
cdr3_aa: CASTGQPGLGYTF

v_call: TRBV4-2
d_call: TRBD2
clone_size: NA
cdr3_aa: CASSQVRAGGDEQYF

v_call: TRBV7-9
d_call: TRBD1
clone_size: NA
cdr3_aa: CASSLDRSLQGADTQYF

v_call: TRBV6-4
d_call: TRBD1
clone_size: few
cdr3_aa: CASSGGQGSGANVLTF

v_call: TRBV30
d_call: NA
clone_size: NA
cdr3_aa: CASGTEAFF

v_call: TRBV7-8
d_call: TRBD2
clone_size: NA
cdr3_aa: CASSPGTSGNTDTQYF

v_call: TRBV15
d_call: NA
clone_size: large
cdr3_aa: CATSRDSFGSPLHF

v_call: TRBV7-9
d_call: NA
clone_size: NA
cdr3_aa: CASRWSDTGTEAFF

v_call: TRBV27
d_call: NA
clone_size: NA
cdr3_aa: CASSDDGPTYEQYF

v_call: TRBV30
d_call: NA
clone_size: NA
cdr3_aa: CAWSAGQRNTEAFF

v_call: TRBV5-1
d_call: TRBD2
clone_size: NA
cdr3_aa: CASSPTLADKNIQYF

v_call: TRBV2
d_call: NA
clone_size: NA
cdr3_aa: CASSLGPSTEAFF

v_call: TRBV5-6
d_call: NA
clone_size: few
cdr3_aa: CASSLGGSPNQPQHF

v_call: TRBV5-1
d_call: NA
clone_size: NA
cdr3_aa: CASSSRTQNEQYF